This TCR beta chain stems from a study of T cells in Graves' hyperthyroidism and ophthalmopathy. What was amplified from RNA transcripts were TCR beta CDR3 regions. When the TCR CDR3 underwent first-round RT-PCR, the HTBI primer set was used. TCRdb reprocessed the multiplex PCR reads with MiXCR, giving one entry per CDR3 protein. The sample records about 760,000 distinct CDR3 sequences, around a third being singletons. Overall study results and limits: Researchers report that a 13 V-J model separated ophthalmopathy from stable hyperthyroidism. The model's output predicted ophthalmopathy at a median of around 6.9 months prior to onset. Most thyroid clonotypes that were expanded above 0.001 also turned up in blood.

Germline V CDR1 and CDR2: MGHDK, SYGVNS. The CDR3 extends over 15 amino acids. V gave up 3 bases and J gave up 2 bases, with 10 bases separating them. This clonotype was counted many times. Its antigen is unidentified. The sequencing sample was made of blood. The source is a woman in her thirties or forties with Graves' hyperthyroidism. The chain is built from TRBV25-1 and TRBJ2-2; D perhaps matches TRBD2 (5 bases). The CDR3 protein is CASSDIASNTGELFF. The DNA for the CDR3 is TGTGCCAGCAGTGACATAGCTAGCAACACCGGGGAGCTGTTTTTT. The full variable domain, its missing parts supplied by reference TRBV25-1 and TRBJ2-2, is EADIYQTPRYLVIGTGKKITLECSQTMGHDKMYWYQQDPGMELHLIHYSYGVNSTEKGDLSSESTVSRIRTEHFPLTLESARPSHTSQYLCASSDIASNTGELFFGEGSRLTVL.